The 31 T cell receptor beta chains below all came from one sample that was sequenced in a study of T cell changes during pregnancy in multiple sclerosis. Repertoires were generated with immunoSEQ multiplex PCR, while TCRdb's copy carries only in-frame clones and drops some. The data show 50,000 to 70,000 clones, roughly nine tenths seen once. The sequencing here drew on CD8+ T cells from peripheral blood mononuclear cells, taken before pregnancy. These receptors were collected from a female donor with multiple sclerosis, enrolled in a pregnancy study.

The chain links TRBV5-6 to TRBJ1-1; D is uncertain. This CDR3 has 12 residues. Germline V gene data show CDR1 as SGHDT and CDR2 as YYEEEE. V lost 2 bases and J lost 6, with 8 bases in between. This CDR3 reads CASSFGGSEAFF. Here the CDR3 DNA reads TGTGCCAGCAGCTTTGGCGGCTCTGAAGCTTTCTTT.

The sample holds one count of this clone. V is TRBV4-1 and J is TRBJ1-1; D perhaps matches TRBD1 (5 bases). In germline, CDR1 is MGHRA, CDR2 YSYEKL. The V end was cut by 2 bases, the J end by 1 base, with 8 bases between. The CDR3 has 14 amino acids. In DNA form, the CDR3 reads TGCGCCAGCAGCCAATCAGGGCCGAACACTGAAGCTTTCTTT. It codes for CASSQSGPNTEAFF.

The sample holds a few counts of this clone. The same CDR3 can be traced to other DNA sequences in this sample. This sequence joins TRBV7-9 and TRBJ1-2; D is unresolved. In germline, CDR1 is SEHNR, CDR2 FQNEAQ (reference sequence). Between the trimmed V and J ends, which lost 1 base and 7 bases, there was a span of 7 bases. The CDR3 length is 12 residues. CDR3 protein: CASSLGGGGYTF. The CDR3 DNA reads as TGTGCCAGCAGCTTAGGAGGAGGTGGCTACACCTTC.

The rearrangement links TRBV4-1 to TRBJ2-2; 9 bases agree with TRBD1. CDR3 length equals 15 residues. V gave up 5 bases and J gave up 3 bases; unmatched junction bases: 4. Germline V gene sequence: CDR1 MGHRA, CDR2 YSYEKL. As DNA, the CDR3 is TGCGCCAGCAGCTCGGGACAGGGAGACACCGGGGAGCTGTTTTTT. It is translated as CASSSGQGDTGELFF.

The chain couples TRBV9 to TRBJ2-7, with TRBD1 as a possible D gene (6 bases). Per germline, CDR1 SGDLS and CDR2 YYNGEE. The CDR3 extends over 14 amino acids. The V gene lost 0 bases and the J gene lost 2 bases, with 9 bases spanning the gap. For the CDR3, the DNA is TGTGCCAGCAGCGTAGAGGACAGCCCCTACGAGCAGTACTTC. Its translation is CASSVEDSPYEQYF.

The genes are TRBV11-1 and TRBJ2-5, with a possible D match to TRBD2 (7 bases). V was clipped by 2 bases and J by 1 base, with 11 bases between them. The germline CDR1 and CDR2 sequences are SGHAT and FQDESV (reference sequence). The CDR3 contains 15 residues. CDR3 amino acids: CASSLRRGAQETQYF. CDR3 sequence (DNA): TGTGCCAGCAGCTTACGTCGGGGGGCCCAAGAGACCCAGTACTTC.

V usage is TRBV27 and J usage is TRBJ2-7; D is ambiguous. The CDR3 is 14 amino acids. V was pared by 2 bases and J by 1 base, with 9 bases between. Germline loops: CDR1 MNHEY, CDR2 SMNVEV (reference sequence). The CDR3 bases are TGTGCCAGCAGTTTAGGGCCTCATTCCTACGAGCAGTACTTC. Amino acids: CASSLGPHSYEQYF.

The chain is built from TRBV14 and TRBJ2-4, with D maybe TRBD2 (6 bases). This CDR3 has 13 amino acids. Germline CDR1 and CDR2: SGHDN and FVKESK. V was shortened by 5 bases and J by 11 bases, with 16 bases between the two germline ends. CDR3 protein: CASSGALTGVQYF. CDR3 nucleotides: TGTGCCAGCAGCGGCGCACTGACGGGGGTTCAGTACTTC.

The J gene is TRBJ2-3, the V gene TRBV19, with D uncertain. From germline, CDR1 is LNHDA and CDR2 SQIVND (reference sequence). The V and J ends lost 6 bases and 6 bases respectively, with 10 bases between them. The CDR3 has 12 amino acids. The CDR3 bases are TGTGCCAGTAGCCAGATGACTGATACGCAGTATTTT. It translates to CASSQMTDTQYF.

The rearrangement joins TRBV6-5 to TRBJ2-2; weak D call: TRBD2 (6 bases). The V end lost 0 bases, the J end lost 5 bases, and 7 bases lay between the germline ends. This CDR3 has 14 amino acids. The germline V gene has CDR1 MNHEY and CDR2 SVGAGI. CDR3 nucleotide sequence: TGTGCCAGCAGTTACTCGCGGGGAACCGGGGAGCTGTTTTTT. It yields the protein CASSYSRGTGELFF.

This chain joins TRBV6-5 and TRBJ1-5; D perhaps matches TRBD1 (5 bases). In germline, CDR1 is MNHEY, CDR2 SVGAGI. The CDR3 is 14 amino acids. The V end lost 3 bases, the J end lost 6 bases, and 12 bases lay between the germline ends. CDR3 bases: TGTGCCAGCAGTTATGGGCAGGGCGCTCAGCCCCAGCATTTT. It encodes CASSYGQGAQPQHF.

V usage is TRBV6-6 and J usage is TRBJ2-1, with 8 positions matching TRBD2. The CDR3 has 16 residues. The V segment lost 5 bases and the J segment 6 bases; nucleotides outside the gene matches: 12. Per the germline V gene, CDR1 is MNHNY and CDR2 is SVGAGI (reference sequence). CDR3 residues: CASSGQLAGGSNEQFF. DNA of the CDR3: TGTGCCAGCAGTGGCCAACTGGCGGGGGGCTCCAATGAGCAGTTCTTC.

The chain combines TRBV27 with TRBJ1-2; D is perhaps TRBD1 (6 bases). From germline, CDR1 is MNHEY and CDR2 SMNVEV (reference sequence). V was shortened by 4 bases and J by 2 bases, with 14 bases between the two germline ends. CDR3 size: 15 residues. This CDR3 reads CASSSEGHLNYGYTF. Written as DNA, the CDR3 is TGTGCCAGCAGTTCCGAGGGACACTTAAACTATGGCTACACCTTC.

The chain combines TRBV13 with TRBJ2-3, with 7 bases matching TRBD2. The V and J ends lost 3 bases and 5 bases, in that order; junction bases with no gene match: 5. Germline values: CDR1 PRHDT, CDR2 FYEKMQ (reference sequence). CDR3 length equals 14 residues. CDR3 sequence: CASSLRELGDTQYF. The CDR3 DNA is TGTGCCAGCAGCTTGCGGGAGTTGGGAGATACGCAGTATTTT. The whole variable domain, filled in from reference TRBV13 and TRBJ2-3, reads AAGVIQSPRHLIKEKRETATLKCYPIPRHDTVYWYQQGPGQDPQFLISFYEKMQSDKGSIPDRFSAQQFSDYHSELNMSSLELGDSALYFCASSLRELGDTQYFGPGTRLTVL.

In nucleotides, the CDR3 is TGTGCCAGCAGTGAAACCGGGACAGGGAACTATGGCTACACCTTC. Translating gives CASSETGTGNYGYTF. This chain connects TRBV2 to TRBJ1-2; 9 bases line up with TRBD1. CDR1 is SNHLY, CDR2 FYNNEI, per germline. The CDR3 contains 15 residues. V gave up 2 bases and J gave up 2 bases; unmatched junction bases: 3.

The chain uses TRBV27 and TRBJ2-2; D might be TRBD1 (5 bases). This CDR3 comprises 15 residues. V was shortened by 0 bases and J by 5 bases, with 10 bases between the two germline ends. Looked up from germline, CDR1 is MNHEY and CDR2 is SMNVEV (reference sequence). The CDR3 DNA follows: TGTGCCAGCAGTTTATCGCCTGGGGCGACCGGGGAGCTGTTTTTT. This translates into CASSLSPGATGELFF.

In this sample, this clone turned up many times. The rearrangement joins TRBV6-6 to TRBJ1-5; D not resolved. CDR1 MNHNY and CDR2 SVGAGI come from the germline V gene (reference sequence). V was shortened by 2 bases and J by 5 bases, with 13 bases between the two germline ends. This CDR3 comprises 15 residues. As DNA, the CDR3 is TGTGCCAGCAGTTACCCGGGTAAGTTCCATCAGCCCCAGCATTTT. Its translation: CASSYPGKFHQPQHF.

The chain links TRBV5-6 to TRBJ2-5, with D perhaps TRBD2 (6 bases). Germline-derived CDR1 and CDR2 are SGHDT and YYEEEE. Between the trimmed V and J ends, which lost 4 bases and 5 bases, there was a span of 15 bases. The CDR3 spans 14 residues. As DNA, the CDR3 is TGTGCCAGCAGCCCGGACTACCTCGGGGAGACCCAGTACTTC. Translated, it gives CASSPDYLGETQYF.

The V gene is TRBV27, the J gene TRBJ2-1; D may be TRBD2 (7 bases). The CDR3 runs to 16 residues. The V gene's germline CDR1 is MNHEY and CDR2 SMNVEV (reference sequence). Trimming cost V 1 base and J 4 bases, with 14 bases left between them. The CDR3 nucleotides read TGTGCCAGCAGTTTATATGGGGGGGCCGGGTACAATGAGCAGTTCTTC. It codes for CASSLYGGAGYNEQFF.

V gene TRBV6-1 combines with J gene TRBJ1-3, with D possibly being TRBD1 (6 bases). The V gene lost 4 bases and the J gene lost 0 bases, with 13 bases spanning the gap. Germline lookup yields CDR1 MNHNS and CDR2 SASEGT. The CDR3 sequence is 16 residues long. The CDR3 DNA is TGTGCCAGCAGTGGGCCGGGACACAACTCTGGAAACACCATATATTTT. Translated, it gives CASSGPGHNSGNTIYF.

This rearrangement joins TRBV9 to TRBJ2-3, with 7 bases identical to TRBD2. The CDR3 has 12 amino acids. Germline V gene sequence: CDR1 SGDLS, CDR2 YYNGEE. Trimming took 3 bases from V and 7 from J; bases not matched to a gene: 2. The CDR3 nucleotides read TGTGCCAGCAGCGGGGGGGGGAATACGCAGTATTTT. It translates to CASSGGGNTQYF.

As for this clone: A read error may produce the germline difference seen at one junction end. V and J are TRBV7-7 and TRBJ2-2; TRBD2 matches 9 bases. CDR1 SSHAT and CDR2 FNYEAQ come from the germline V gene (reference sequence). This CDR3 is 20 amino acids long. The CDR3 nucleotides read TGTGCTAGCAGCTTCTCCATAGCGGGGGCCTTCCAGATTAACACCGGGGAGCTGTTTTTT. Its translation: CASSFSIAGAFQINTGELFF.

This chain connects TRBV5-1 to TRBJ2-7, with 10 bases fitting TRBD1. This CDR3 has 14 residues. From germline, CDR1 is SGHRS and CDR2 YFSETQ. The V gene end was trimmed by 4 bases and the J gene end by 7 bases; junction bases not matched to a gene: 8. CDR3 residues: CASSGDRGRGEQYF. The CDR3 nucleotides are TGCGCCAGCAGCGGGGACAGGGGCCGGGGTGAGCAGTACTTC.

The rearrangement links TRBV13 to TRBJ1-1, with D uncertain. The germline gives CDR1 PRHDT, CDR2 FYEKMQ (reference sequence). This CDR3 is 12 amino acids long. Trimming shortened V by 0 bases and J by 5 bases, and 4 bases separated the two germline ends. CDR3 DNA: TGTGCCAGCAGCTTAGGTGAGACTGAAGCTTTCTTT. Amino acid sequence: CASSLGETEAFF.

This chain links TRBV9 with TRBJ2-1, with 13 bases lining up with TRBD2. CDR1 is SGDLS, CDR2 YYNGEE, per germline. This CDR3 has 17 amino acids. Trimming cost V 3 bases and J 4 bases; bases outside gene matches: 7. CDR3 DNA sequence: TGTGCCAGCAGCGGAGGACTAGCGGGGGATTATTACAATGAGCAGTTCTTC. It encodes CASSGGLAGDYYNEQFF.

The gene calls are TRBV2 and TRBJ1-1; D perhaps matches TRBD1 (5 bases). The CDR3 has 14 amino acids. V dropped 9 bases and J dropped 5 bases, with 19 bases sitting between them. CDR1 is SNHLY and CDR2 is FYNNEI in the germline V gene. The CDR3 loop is CARIDPTVRTEAFF. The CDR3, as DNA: TGTGCCAGGATAGACCCGACAGTCAGGACTGAAGCTTTCTTT. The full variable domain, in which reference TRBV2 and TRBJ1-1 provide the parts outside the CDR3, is EPEVTQTPSHQVTQMGQEVILRCVPISNHLYFYWYRQILGQKVEFLVSFYNNEISEKSEIFDDQFSVERPDGSNFTLKIRSTKLEDSAMYFCARIDPTVRTEAFFGQGTRLTVV.

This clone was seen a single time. CDR3 residues: CASSYGQGEEAFF. Written as DNA, the CDR3 is TGTGCCAGCAGTTACGGACAGGGAGAAGAAGCTTTCTTT. J is TRBJ1-1 and V is TRBV27; 8 bases match TRBD1. Germline V gene lookup returns CDR1 MNHEY and CDR2 SMNVEV (reference sequence). The CDR3 totals 13 residues. The V gene end was trimmed by 4 bases and the J gene end by 8 bases; junction bases not matched to a gene: 6.

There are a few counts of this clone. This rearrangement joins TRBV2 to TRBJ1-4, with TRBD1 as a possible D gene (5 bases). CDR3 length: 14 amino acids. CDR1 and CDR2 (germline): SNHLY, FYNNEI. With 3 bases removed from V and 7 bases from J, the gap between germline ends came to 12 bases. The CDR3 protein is CASSDIPQAEKLFF. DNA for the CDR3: TGTGCCAGCAGTGACATCCCACAGGCTGAAAAACTGTTTTTT.

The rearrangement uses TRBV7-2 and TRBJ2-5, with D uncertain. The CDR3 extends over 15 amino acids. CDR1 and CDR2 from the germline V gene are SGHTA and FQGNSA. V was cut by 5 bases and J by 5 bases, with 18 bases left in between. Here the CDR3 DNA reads TGTGCCAGCAGCCAGTCATCTCTAGTGGCGGAGACCCAGTACTTC. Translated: CASSQSSLVAETQYF.

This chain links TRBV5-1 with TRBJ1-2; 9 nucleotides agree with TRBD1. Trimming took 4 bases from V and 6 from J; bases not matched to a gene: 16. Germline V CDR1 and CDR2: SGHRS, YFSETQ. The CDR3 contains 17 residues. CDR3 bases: TGCGCCAGCAGCCCAGGGGACAGGGACCTTCCTTTTGATGGCTACACCTTC. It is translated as CASSPGDRDLPFDGYTF.

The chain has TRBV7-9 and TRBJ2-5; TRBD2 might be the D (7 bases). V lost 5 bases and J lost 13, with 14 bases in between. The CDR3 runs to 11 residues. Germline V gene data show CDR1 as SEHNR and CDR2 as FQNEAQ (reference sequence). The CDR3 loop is CASSPGLGGYF. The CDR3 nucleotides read TGTGCCAGCAGCCCCGGACTAGGGGGGTACTTC.